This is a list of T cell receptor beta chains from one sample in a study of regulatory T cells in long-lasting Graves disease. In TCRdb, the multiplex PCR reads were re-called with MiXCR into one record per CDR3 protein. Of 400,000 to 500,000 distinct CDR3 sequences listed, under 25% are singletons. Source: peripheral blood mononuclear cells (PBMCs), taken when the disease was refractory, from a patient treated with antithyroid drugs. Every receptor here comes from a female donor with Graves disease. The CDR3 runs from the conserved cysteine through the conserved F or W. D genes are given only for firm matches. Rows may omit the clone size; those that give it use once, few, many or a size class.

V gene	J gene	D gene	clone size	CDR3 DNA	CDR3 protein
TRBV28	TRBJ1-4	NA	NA	TGTGCCAGCAGTCTATTGACGGGAACTAATGAAAAACTGCTTTTT	CASSLLTGTNEKLLF
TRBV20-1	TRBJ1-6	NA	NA	TGCAGTGCTCAATCCGGACCGGGGGATTCACCCCTCCACTTT	CSAQSGPGDSPLHF
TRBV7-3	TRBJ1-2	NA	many	TGTGCCAGCAGCTTACCCGGACAGCCCAACTATGGCTACACCTTC	CASSLPGQPNYGYTF
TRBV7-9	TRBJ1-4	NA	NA	TGTGCCAGCAACCTCCAGGGACCTAATGAAAAACTGTTTTTT	CASNLQGPNEKLFF
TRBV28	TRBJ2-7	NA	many	TGTGCCAGCAGTTTCCAGACCCACTACGAGCAGTACTTC	CASSFQTHYEQYF
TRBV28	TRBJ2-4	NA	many	TGTGCCAGCAGTAGACTAGAAGTACTAGCCAAAAACATTCAGTACTTC	CASSRLEVLAKNIQYF
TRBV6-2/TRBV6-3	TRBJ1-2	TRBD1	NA	TGTGATGGACAGGGAAGTTATGGCTACACCTTC	CDGQGSYGYTF
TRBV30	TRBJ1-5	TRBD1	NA	TGTGCCTGGAGTGATCCCAACAGGGGGGGGAGCAATCAGCCCCAGCATTTT	CAWSDPNRGGSNQPQHF
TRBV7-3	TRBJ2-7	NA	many	TGTGCCAGCAGCTTAACGGGGACATCTTTGGCCCACGAGCAGTACTTC	CASSLTGTSLAHEQYF
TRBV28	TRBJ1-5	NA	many	TGTGCCAGCACGGGGGGAGTTCCCAATCAGCCCCAGCATTTT	CASTGGVPNQPQHF